A selection of T cell receptor beta chains follows, all from one sample in a study of T cells in Graves' hyperthyroidism and ophthalmopathy. TCRdb analysed the multiplex PCR reads with MiXCR anew, one entry per CDR3 protein. The sample has about 600,000 distinct CDR3 sequences, about a sixth seen once. The source material was blood. Receptors were obtained from a woman aged 40 to 49 with Graves' ophthalmopathy. CDR3s include the opening cysteine and the closing phenylalanine or tryptophan. The order of the fields is clone size, D gene, J gene, V gene, CDR3 DNA, CDR3 protein. The D gene is left open where the match is weak. Size is omitted from some rows. Given values are once, few, many or a class for expanded clones.

abundance: few
d_gene: TRBD1
j_gene: TRBJ1-5
v_gene: TRBV19
CDR3nt: TGTGCCAGTAGTACACAGGGACAGGGTAACAATCAGCCCCAGCATTTT
CDR3aa: CASSTQGQGNNQPQHF

abundance: .
d_gene: .
j_gene: TRBJ1-2
v_gene: TRBV6-2/TRBV6-3
CDR3nt: TGTGCCAGCAGTTACGCGCAGGCTCCAGGAGACTATGGCTACACCTTC
CDR3aa: CASSYAQAPGDYGYTF

abundance: .
d_gene: .
j_gene: TRBJ2-1
v_gene: TRBV3-1
CDR3nt: TGTGCCAGCCGACATCAACGGGCGGGAAACAATGAGCAGTTCTTC
CDR3aa: CASRHQRAGNNEQFF

abundance: few
d_gene: .
j_gene: TRBJ2-3
v_gene: TRBV29-1
CDR3nt: TGCAGCGTAACTACGGGACTCCGCGACACAGATACGCAGTATTTT
CDR3aa: CSVTTGLRDTDTQYF

abundance: many
d_gene: .
j_gene: TRBJ2-6
v_gene: TRBV3-1
CDR3nt: TGTGCCAGCAGCCAAGACCTGTCTGGGGCCAACGTCCTGACTTTC
CDR3aa: CASSQDLSGANVLTF

abundance: few
d_gene: TRBD2
j_gene: TRBJ2-7
v_gene: TRBV5-8
CDR3nt: TGTGCCAGCACCCCTTCACGGTCTAGCGGAACTTACGAGCAGTACTTC
CDR3aa: CASTPSRSSGTYEQYF

abundance: few
d_gene: .
j_gene: TRBJ2-1
v_gene: TRBV3-1
CDR3nt: TGTGCCAGCAGCCAAATTGGCGGAAATGAGCAGTTCTTC
CDR3aa: CASSQIGGNEQFF

abundance: many
d_gene: .
j_gene: TRBJ1-2
v_gene: TRBV27
CDR3nt: TGTGCCAGCATCAGAACGGACAGTAGTGCTAACTATGGCTACACCTTC
CDR3aa: CASIRTDSSANYGYTF

abundance: few
d_gene: TRBD1
j_gene: TRBJ1-1
v_gene: TRBV18
CDR3nt: TGTGCCAGCTCACCCGGACAGGGGTGGTCTGAAGCTTTCTTT
CDR3aa: CASSPGQGWSEAFF

abundance: once
d_gene: .
j_gene: TRBJ1-2
v_gene: TRBV4-1
CDR3nt: TGCGCCAGCAGCCAAGAAGGGGCGGCCGTTTCTTGGGGCTACACCTTC
CDR3aa: CASSQEGAAVSWGYTF

abundance: many
d_gene: .
j_gene: TRBJ2-2
v_gene: TRBV6-1
CDR3nt: TGTGCCAGCAGTGAAGCGGACGTGGCCGGGGAGCTGTTTTTT
CDR3aa: CASSEADVAGELFF

abundance: .
d_gene: TRBD1
j_gene: TRBJ1-1
v_gene: TRBV20-1
CDR3nt: TGCAGTGCGAGGGAGGGGGCGAGGAACACTGAAGCTTTCTTT
CDR3aa: CSAREGARNTEAFF

abundance: .
d_gene: TRBD1
j_gene: TRBJ1-1
v_gene: TRBV6-5
CDR3nt: TGTGCCAGCCAGGGACCTTACAGGGGGATGGAATCTGAAGCTTTCTTT
CDR3aa: CASQGPYRGMESEAFF